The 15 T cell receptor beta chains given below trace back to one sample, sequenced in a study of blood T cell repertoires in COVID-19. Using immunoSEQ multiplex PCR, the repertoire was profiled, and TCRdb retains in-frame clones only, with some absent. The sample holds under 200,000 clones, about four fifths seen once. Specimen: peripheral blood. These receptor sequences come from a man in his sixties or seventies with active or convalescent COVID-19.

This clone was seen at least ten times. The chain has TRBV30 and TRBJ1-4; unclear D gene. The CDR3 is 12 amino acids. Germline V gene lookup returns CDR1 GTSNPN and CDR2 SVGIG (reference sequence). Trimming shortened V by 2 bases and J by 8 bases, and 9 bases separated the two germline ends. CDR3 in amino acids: CAWSQVPEKLFF. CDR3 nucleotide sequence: TGTGCCTGGAGTCAGGTCCCCGAAAAACTGTTTTTT.

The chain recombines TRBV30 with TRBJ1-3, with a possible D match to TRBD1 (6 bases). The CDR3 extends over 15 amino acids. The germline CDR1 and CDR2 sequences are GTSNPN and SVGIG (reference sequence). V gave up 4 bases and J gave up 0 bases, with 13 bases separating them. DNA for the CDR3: TGTGCCTGGACCCGGGACACCGCCTCTGGAAACACCATATATTTT. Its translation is CAWTRDTASGNTIYF. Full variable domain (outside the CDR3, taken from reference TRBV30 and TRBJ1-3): SQTIHQWPATLVQPVGSPLSLECTVEGTSNPNLYWYRQAAGRGLQLLFYSVGIGQISSEVPQNLSASRPQDRQFILSSKKLLLSDSGFYLCAWTRDTASGNTIYFGEGSWLTVV.

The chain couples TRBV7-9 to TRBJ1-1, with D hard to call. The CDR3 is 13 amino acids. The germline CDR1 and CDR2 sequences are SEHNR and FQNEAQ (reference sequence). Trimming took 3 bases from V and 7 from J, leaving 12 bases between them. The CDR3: CASSFSHKYEAFF. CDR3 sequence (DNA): TGTGCCAGCAGCTTCTCGCACAAGTATGAAGCTTTCTTT.

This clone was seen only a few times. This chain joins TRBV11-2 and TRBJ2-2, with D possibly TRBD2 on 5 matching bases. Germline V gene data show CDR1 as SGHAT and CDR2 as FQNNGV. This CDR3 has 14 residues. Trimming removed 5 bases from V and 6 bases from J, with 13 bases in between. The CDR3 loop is CASSRRDGAGELFF. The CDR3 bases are TGTGCCAGCAGCCGCCGAGACGGGGCCGGGGAGCTGTTTTTT.

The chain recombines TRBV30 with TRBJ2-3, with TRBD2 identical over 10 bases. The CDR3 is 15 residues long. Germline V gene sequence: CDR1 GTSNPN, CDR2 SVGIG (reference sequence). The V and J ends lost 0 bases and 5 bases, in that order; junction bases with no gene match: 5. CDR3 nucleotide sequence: TGTGCCTGGAGTGTGCTAGCGGGAGCTCAAGATACGCAGTATTTT. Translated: CAWSVLAGAQDTQYF.

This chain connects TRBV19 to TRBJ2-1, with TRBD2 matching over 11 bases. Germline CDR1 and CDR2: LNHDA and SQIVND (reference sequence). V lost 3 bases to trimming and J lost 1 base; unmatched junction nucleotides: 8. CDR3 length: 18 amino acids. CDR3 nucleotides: TGTGCCAGTAGTATGGGTAGCGGGGGGGCCTGGTCCTACAATGAGCAGTTCTTC. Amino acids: CASSMGSGGAWSYNEQFF.

The CDR3 is CASSQGQPGRGGRTQYF. DNA for the CDR3: TGTGCCAGCAGCCAAGGCCAGCCAGGGAGGGGGGGACGTACGCAGTATTTT. This chain links TRBV3-1 (or the pseudogene TRBV3-2) with TRBJ2-3, with D perhaps matching TRBD2 (7 bases). This CDR3 has 17 residues. Trimming stripped 1 base from V and 8 bases from J, with 22 bases between. Germline V gene data show CDR1 as LGHDT and CDR2 as YNNKEL (reference sequence).

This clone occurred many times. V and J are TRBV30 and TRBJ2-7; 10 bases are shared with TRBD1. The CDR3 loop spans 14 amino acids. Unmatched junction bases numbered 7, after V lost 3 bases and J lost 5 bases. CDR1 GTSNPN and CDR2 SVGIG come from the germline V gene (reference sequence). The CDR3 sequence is CAWRWTGGSNEQYF. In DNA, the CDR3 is TGTGCCTGGAGATGGACAGGGGGGTCCAACGAGCAGTACTTC.

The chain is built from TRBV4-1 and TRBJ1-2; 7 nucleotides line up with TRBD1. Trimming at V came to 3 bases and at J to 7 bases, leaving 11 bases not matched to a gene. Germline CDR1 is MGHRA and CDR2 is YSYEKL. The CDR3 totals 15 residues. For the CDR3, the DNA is TGCGCCAGCAGCCATCAGATACAGGGGAGCGCTGGCTACACCTTC. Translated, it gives CASSHQIQGSAGYTF.

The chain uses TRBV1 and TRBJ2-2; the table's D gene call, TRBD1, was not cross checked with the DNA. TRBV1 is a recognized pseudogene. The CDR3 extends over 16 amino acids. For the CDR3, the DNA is TGCACCAGCAGCCAATTGTTGGGCAGATACACCGGGGAGCTGTTTTTT. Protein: CTSSQLLGRYTGELFF.

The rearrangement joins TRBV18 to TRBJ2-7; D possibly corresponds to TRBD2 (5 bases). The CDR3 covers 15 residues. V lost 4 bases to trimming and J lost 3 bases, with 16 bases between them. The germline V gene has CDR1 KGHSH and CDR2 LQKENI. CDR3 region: CASSREFGRFYEQYF. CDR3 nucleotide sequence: TGTGCCAGCTCACGGGAGTTTGGGAGATTCTACGAGCAGTACTTC. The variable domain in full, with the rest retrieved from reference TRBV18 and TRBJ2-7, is NAGVMQNPRHLVRRRGQEARLRCSPMKGHSHVYWYRQLPEEGLKFMVYLQKENIIDESGMPKERFSAEFPKEGPSILRIQQVVRGDSAAYFCASSREFGRFYEQYFGPGTRLTVT.

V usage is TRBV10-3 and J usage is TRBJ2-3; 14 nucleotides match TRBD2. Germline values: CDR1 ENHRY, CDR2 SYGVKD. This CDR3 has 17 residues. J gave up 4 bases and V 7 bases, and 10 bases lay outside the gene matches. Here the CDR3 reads CAITQTSGGASADTQYF. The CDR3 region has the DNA TGTGCCATCACCCAGACTAGCGGGGGGGCTTCCGCAGATACGCAGTATTTT.

The CDR3 DNA reads as TGTGCCATCAGCATACAGGGGGATACTGAAGCTTTCTTT. Protein: CAISIQGDTEAFF. The chain employs TRBV10-3 and TRBJ1-1; 8 nucleotides align to TRBD1. V shed 6 bases, J shed 5 bases, and the junction held 5 bases outside the gene matches. The CDR3 totals 13 residues. CDR1 is ENHRY, CDR2 SYGVKD, per germline.

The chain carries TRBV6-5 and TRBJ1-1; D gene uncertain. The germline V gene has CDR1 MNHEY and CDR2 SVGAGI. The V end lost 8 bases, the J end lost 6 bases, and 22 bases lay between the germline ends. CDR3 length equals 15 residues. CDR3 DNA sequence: TGTGCCAGCCCCCTAAACCCTGACTGGATCGCTGAAGCTTTCTTT. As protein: CASPLNPDWIAEAFF.

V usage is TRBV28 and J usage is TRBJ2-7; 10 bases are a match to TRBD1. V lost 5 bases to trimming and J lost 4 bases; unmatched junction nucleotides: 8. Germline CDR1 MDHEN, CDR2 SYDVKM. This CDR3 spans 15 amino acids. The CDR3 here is CASSAPGTGEYEQYF. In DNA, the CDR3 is TGTGCCAGCAGTGCCCCCGGGACAGGGGAATACGAGCAGTACTTC. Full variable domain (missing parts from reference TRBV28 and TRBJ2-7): DVKVTQSSRYLVKRTGEKVFLECVQDMDHENMFWYRQDPGLGLRLIYFSYDVKMKEKGDIPEGYSVSREKKERFSLILESASTNQTSMYLCASSAPGTGEYEQYFGPGTRLTVT.